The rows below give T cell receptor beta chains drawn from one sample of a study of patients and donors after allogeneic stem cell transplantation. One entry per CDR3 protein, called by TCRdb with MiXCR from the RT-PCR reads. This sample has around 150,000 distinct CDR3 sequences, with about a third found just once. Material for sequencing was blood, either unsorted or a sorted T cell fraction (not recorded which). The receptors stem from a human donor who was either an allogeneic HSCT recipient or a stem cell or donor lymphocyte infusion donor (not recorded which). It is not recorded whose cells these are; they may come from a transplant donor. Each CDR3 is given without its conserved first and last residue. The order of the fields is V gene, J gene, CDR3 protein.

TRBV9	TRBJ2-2	ASSVAGEHTGELF
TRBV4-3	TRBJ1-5	ASSPGRTNQPQH
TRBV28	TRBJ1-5	ASTTTGAGGNQPQH
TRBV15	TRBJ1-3	ATSRDSGAGNTIY
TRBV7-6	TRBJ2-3	ASSLGPLKDTQY
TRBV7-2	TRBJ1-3	ASSYRALLNSGNTIY
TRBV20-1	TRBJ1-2	SARGRGNGYT
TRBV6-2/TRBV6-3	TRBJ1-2	ASSTPGTVPQH
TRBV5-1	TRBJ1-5	ASSLGQGSQPQH
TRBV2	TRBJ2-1	ASRPGTGYNEQF
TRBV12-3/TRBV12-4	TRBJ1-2	ASRLYRDSNYGYT
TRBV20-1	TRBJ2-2	SARGTLNTGELF
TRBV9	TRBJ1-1	ASSVQGLGYTEAF
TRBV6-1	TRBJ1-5	ASKMTGVSNQPQH
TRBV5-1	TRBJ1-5	ASSLGEDGNQPQH
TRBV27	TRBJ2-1	ASSLSNSGYNEQF
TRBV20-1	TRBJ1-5	SARRDRDSNQPQH
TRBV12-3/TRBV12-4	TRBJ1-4	ASSFNGGAEKLF
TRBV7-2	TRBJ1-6	ASRSGTPSSYNSPLH
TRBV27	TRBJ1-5	ASMAQWTINQPQH
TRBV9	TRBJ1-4	ASSTGGGNLEKLF
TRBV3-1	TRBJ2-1	ASSQTGAGGDNEQF
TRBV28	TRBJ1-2	ASSLPMNGYT
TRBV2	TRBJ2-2	ASSDTGELF
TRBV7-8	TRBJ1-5	ASSSRDRVDISNQPQH
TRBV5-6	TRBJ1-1	ASSLVSRRNTEAF
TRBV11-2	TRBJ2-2	ASSLGRQPSGELF
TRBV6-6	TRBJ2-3	ASSYRTVFSTDTQY
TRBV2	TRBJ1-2	ASMSSGLGYT
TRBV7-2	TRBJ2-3	ASSAKTGSTDTQY
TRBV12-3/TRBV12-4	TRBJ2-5	ASSSRDIQETQY
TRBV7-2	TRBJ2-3	ASSYGLAASTDTQY
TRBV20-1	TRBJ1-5	SANRGLNQPQH
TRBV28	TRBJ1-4	ASNGQGSGKLF
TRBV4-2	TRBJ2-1	ASSTVGLRYNEQF
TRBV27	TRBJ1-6	ASSKGGPYIGSPLH
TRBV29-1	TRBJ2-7	SVVPSGGALRY
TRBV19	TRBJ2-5	ATHGLAGQETQY
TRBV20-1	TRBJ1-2	SARIPFGGEYYKDT
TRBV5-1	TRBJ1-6	ASSALTGTGNSPLH
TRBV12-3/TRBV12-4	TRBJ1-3	ASGNSGNIIY
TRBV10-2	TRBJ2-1	ASSGTSYNEQF
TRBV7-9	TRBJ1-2	ASSLLGAPYGYT
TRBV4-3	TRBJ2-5	ASSQDRIPGGQTQY
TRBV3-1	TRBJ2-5	ASSQQETQY
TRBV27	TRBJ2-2	ASSFSVANTGELF
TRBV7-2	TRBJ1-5	ASSLDLQPQH
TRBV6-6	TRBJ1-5	ASSSSETSNQPQH
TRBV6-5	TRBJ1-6	ASSLGLGGNSPLH
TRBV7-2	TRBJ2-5	ASSLSGTSAETQY
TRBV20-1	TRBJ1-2	SAETGQGYGYT